This is a list of T cell receptor beta chains from one sample in a study of CXCR3-negative and CXCR3-positive naive CD8 T cells. TCRdb re-analyzed the 5' RACE reads; it lists each CDR3 protein once, without DNA. The ten top clones account for over 0.35%, within a sample of 130,000 or so distinct CDR3 sequences. Specimen: naive CXCR3+ CD8+ T cells from blood. The receptors come from a human donor in good health. Some clones in this sample may be carry-over from other donors' samples. Each CDR3 is given with its conserved first and last residue. The order of the fields is J gene, V gene, CDR3 length, CDR3 protein.

>TRBJ2-1|TRBV7-9|12
CASSLAIDEQFF
>TRBJ2-1|TRBV6-1|18
CASSERKVRGTTDNEQFF
>TRBJ1-5|TRBV7-9|14
CASSLAGGNQPQHF
>TRBJ2-7|TRBV7-9|14
CASRIDRESNEQYF
>TRBJ2-7|TRBV12-3/TRBV12-4|13
CASSLARVYEQYF
>TRBJ1-2|TRBV9|15
CASSGKTESFYGYTF
>TRBJ2-2|TRBV11-3|15
CASSLYPGNTGELFF
>TRBJ1-1|TRBV28|14
CASRPQGYNTEAFF
>TRBJ1-6|TRBV7-6|15
CASSPETAYNSPLHF
>TRBJ2-1|TRBV10-3|16
CAISDSGLAGVYEQFF
>TRBJ2-1|TRBV28|17
CASSPEFSGRSYNEQFF
>TRBJ2-6|TRBV10-3|17
CAIRDGGAGSGANVLTF
>TRBJ2-5|TRBV28|17
CASRRTLNSRGSETQYF
>TRBJ2-2|TRBV4-3|15
CASSQTGTGPGELFF
>TRBJ2-1|TRBV28|15
CASSFPGGPYNEQFF
>TRBJ1-3|TRBV4-1|18
CASSQAGQTLSSGNTIYF
>TRBJ2-2|TRBV12-3/TRBV12-4|16
CASSLERGTNTGELFF
>TRBJ2-2|TRBV29-1|13
CSALAENTGELFF
>TRBJ1-6|TRBV4-3|15
CASSQDQSWDSPLHF
>TRBJ2-1|TRBV28|13
CASSAPGYNEQFF
>TRBJ2-2|TRBV5-5|15
CASSWVAGGTGELFF
>TRBJ2-4|TRBV27|16
CASSSSRGLAKNIQYF
>TRBJ1-1|TRBV7-6|15
CASTLGETRYFEAFF
>TRBJ2-2|TRBV12-3/TRBV12-4|17
CASSLSGDRVNTGELFF
>TRBJ2-1|TRBV6-5|14
CASRAGESYNEQFF
>TRBJ2-7|TRBV14|15
CASSQEGSPSYEQYF
>TRBJ2-1|TRBV4-2|17
CASSQERIGLSYNEQFF
>TRBJ2-3|TRBV7-2|18
CASSLEASGGIDTDTQYF
>TRBJ2-7|TRBV20-1|15
CSARDVETPSYEQYF
>TRBJ2-3|TRBV7-6|15
CASSFNPGSADTQYF
>TRBJ2-7|TRBV5-6|13
CASQASGSYEQYF
>TRBJ2-2|TRBV20-1|14
CSARVIQATGELFF
>TRBJ2-7|TRBV29-1|15
CSVPIGTSGAYEQYF
>TRBJ1-3|TRBV29-1|16
CSVGEEVLGFLNTIYF
>TRBJ2-1|TRBV9|13
CASSVTSGGEQFF
>TRBJ1-2|TRBV29-1|14
CSVDSFLQGHGYTF
>TRBJ2-5|TRBV2|17
CASSVFGVRGAGETQYF
>TRBJ1-6|TRBV5-1|17
CASSNRDESSYNSPLHF
>TRBJ2-7|TRBV29-1|13
CSVERGDHYEQYF
>TRBJ2-5|TRBV24-1|19
CATSLRGLYEGGGQDTQYF